This TCR beta chain was sequenced for a study of T cell responses to AZD1222 COVID-19 vaccine. Whole-study findings and limits: Among spike-specific TCRs, nearly half reportedly target unmutated variant regions. There were mostly white British donors and more females than males, and clonal diversity was possibly underestimated.

The length of the CDR3 is 13 residues. The data were produced by immunoSEQ multiplex PCR, yet TCRdb's version contains in-frame clones alone and is incomplete. This sample has around 130,000 clones, with about nine tenths found just once. As for this clone: The antigen remains undetermined.

Sequences were derived from peripheral blood, sampled on day 0 of MenACWY control vaccination. The chain has TRBV21-1 and TRBJ2-1; the DNA was not compared with TRBD2, the D call given in the table. TRBV21-1 is reported as a pseudogene. This sequence was found in an adult in good health. The CDR3 loop is CASSKAEGSEQFF. The CDR3 nucleotides read TGTGCCAGCAGCAAAGCGGAAGGGAGCGAGCAGTTCTTC.